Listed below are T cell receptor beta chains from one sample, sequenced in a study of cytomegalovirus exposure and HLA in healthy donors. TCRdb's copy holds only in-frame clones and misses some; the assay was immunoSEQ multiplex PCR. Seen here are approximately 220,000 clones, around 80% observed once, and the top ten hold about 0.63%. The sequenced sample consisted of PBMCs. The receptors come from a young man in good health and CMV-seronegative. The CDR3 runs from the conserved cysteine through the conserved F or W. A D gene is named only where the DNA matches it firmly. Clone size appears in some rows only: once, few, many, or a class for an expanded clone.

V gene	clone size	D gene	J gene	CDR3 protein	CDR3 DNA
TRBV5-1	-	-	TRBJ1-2	CASSFDSYGYTF	TGCGCCAGCAGCTTTGACAGCTATGGCTACACCTTC
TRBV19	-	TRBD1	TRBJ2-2	CASRQGINTGELFF	TGTGCCAGCCGACAGGGGATAAACACCGGGGAGCTGTTTTTT
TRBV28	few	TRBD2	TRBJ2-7	CASSSTSGYEQYF	TGTGCCAGCAGCTCGACTAGCGGCTACGAGCAGTACTTC
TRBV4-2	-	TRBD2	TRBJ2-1	CASSQVTTSGRYYNEQFF	TGTGCCAGCAGCCAAGTCACGACTAGCGGGAGATACTACAATGAGCAGTTCTTC
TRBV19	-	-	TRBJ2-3	CASSRPPAGGHTDTQYF	TGTGCCAGTAGCCGTCCCCCGGCGGGCGGCCACACAGATACGCAGTATTTT
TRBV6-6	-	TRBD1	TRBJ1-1	CASSYSFLQGGGTFF	TGTGCTAGCAGTTACTCTTTTCTCCAGGGGGGCGGAACTTTCTTT
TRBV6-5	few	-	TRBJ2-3	CASSTGSDTQYF	TGTGCCAGCAGTACGGGGTCAGATACGCAGTATTTT
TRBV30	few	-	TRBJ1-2	CAWSEEAGLNYGYTF	TGTGCCTGGAGTGAGGAGGCAGGCCTTAACTATGGCTACACCTTC
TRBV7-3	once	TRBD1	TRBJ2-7	CASSAGTGINEQYF	TGTGCCAGCAGTGCGGGGACAGGGATCAACGAGCAGTACTTC
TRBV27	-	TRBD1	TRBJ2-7	CASSGQGVYEQYF	TGTGCCAGCAGCGGGCAGGGGGTTTACGAGCAGTACTTC
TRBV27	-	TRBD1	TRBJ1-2	CASSFRGNYGYTF	TGTGCCAGCAGTTTCAGGGGGAACTATGGCTACACCTTC